These 24 T cell receptor beta chains were all obtained from the same sample, sequenced in a study of blood T cell repertoires in COVID-19. The table came from immunoSEQ multiplex PCR; TCRdb's copy has only in-frame clones and leaves some out. Of 55,000 to 65,000 clones listed, 75% to 95% were seen once; the top ten hold roughly 9%. The sequenced material came from peripheral blood. The origin of the receptors is a human donor in a cohort sampled during active COVID-19.

This sequence joins TRBV4-1 and TRBJ2-1; D uncertain. Deletions cut 0 bases from V and 0 bases from J, with 6 bases between. The CDR3 runs 15 residues. Germline V CDR1 and CDR2: MGHRA, YSYEKL. The CDR3 loop is CASSQDKSSYNEQFF. The DNA of the CDR3 is TGCGCCAGCAGCCAAGACAAGAGCTCCTACAATGAGCAGTTCTTC.

The chain carries TRBV3-1 (or the pseudogene TRBV3-2) and TRBJ2-7; 8 bases align to TRBD2. CDR1 and CDR2 (germline): LGHDT, YNNKEL (reference sequence). With 3 bases clipped from V and 4 bases from J, the junction kept 11 bases outside the gene matches. The CDR3 length is 16 residues. Here the CDR3 DNA reads TGTGCCAGCAGCCATATAATAGCGGGAAGTGATTACGAGCAGTACTTC. This encodes CASSHIIAGSDYEQYF.

The chain recombines TRBV5-1 with TRBJ1-6, with D hard to call. V was pared by 1 base and J by 8 bases, with 10 bases between. The CDR3 contains 14 residues. Germline lookup yields CDR1 SGHRS and CDR2 YFSETQ. CDR3 region: CASSLIPGDSPLHF. CDR3 nucleotides: TGCGCCAGCAGCTTGATTCCGGGAGATTCACCCCTCCACTTT.

The chain is built from TRBV15 and TRBJ1-2; D gene unclear. Germline-derived CDR1 and CDR2 are LNHNV and YYDKDF (reference sequence). The CDR3 contains 15 residues. V lost 1 base and J lost 5, with 14 bases in between. The CDR3 DNA is TGTGCCACCAGCAGAGTGGCGGGAGTGAATTATGGCTACACCTTC. Translated, it gives CATSRVAGVNYGYTF.

The chain recombines TRBV2 with TRBJ1-6; the match to TRBD1 covers 7 bases. CDR3 length equals 15 residues. Germline trimming cut 8 bases from V and 7 bases from J; bases unmatched to any gene: 11. CDR1 is SNHLY, CDR2 FYNNEI, per germline. The DNA for the CDR3 is TGTGCCAGCTCTACTTCCGACAGGGAGAATTCACCCCTCCACTTT. It is translated as CASSTSDRENSPLHF. Looking up the rest from reference TRBV2 and TRBJ1-6 gives the full variable domain: EPEVTQTPSHQVTQMGQEVILRCVPISNHLYFYWYRQILGQKVEFLVSFYNNEISEKSEIFDDQFSVERPDGSNFTLKIRSTKLEDSAMYFCASSTSDRENSPLHFGNGTRLTVT.

The chain uses TRBV7-8 and TRBJ1-2, with 9 bases that match TRBD1. The CDR3 sequence is 15 residues long. Germline CDR1 and CDR2: SGHVS and FQNEAQ. Trimming took 4 bases from V and 1 from J; bases not matched to a gene: 4. This chain's CDR3 is CASSSRTGDNYGYTF. CDR3 in DNA: TGTGCCAGCAGCTCCAGGACAGGGGATAACTATGGCTACACCTTC. Supplemented by reference TRBV7-8 and TRBJ1-2, the full variable domain reads GAGVSQSPRYKVAKRGQDVALRCDPISGHVSLFWYQQALGQGPEFLTYFQNEAQLDKSGLPSDRFFAERPEGSVSTLKIQRTQQEDSAVYLCASSSRTGDNYGYTFGSGTRLTVV.

V gene TRBV28 combines with J gene TRBJ2-7; D is possibly TRBD2 (7 bases). The germline V gene encodes CDR1 MDHEN and CDR2 SYDVKM. V gave up 4 bases and J gave up 4 bases, with 20 bases separating them. This CDR3 spans 16 amino acids. The CDR3 DNA is TGTGCCAGCAGTTACCCGGGGAGGGGGGTTCGGTACGAGCAGTACTTC. The encoded protein is CASSYPGRGVRYEQYF. The full variable domain, completed using reference TRBV28 and TRBJ2-7, is DVKVTQSSRYLVKRTGEKVFLECVQDMDHENMFWYRQDPGLGLRLIYFSYDVKMKEKGDIPEGYSVSREKKERFSLILESASTNQTSMYLCASSYPGRGVRYEQYFGPGTRLTVT.

The genes are TRBV7-9 and TRBJ1-1; no clear D gene. Trimming removed 4 bases at V and 1 base at J, with 7 bases between. Germline CDR1 SEHNR, CDR2 FQNEAQ (reference sequence). The CDR3 consists of 13 residues. The CDR3, as DNA: TGTGCCAGCAGCTATCGACAGAACACTGAAGCTTTCTTT. It is translated as CASSYRQNTEAFF.

This chain links TRBV27 with TRBJ1-1; 7 bases map to TRBD1. The CDR3 covers 16 residues. Trimming took 6 bases from V and 0 from J; bases not matched to a gene: 10. Per germline, CDR1 MNHEY and CDR2 SMNVEV (reference sequence). The CDR3 DNA reads as TGTGCCAGCAGGGGGGACTGGACAGGCTTGAACACTGAAGCTTTCTTT. Its translation is CASRGDWTGLNTEAFF.

V and J are TRBV7-8 and TRBJ1-5, with D possibly TRBD1 on 6 matching bases. Germline CDR1 SGHVS, CDR2 FQNEAQ. The ends were cut back, 5 bases at V and 1 base at J, with 12 bases in the middle. The CDR3 covers 15 residues. This CDR3 is CASSDTGMSNQPQHF. The CDR3 coding sequence is TGTGCCAGCAGCGATACAGGGATGAGCAATCAGCCCCAGCATTTT.

The V gene is TRBV18, the J gene TRBJ2-3; no clear D. The V end lost 2 bases, the J end lost 1 base, and 7 bases lay between the germline ends. The CDR3 length is 14 residues. The germline V gene has CDR1 KGHSH and CDR2 LQKENI. The CDR3 is CASSPMVGTDTQYF. The CDR3 nucleotides read TGTGCCAGCTCACCAATGGTAGGCACAGATACGCAGTATTTT. Using reference TRBV18 and TRBJ2-3 for the parts outside the CDR3, the full variable domain is NAGVMQNPRHLVRRRGQEARLRCSPMKGHSHVYWYRQLPEEGLKFMVYLQKENIIDESGMPKERFSAEFPKEGPSILRIQQVVRGDSAAYFCASSPMVGTDTQYFGPGTRLTVL.

V gene TRBV28 combines with J gene TRBJ2-7, with 9 bases that match TRBD1. The germline CDR1 and CDR2 sequences are MDHEN and SYDVKM. The CDR3 is 16 amino acids. The V gene end was trimmed by 1 base and the J gene end by 4 bases; junction bases not matched to a gene: 8. The CDR3 here is CASSLSLGTGRYEQYF. In nucleotides, the CDR3 is TGTGCCAGCAGTTTATCGCTTGGGACAGGGAGGTACGAGCAGTACTTC. The whole variable domain, filled in from reference TRBV28 and TRBJ2-7, reads DVKVTQSSRYLVKRTGEKVFLECVQDMDHENMFWYRQDPGLGLRLIYFSYDVKMKEKGDIPEGYSVSREKKERFSLILESASTNQTSMYLCASSLSLGTGRYEQYFGPGTRLTVT.

The chain couples TRBV28 to TRBJ1-1, with 7 bases identical to TRBD1. Germline CDR1 is MDHEN and CDR2 is SYDVKM. This CDR3 is 11 amino acids long. V lost 6 bases and J lost 12; bases outside the gene matches: 7. For the CDR3, the DNA is TGTGCCAGCAGCCTCGGGACAGTTCCTTTCTTT. Its protein product is CASSLGTVPFF.

The chain is built from TRBV7-9 and TRBJ1-2; the match to TRBD1 covers 7 bases. The V gene's germline CDR1 is SEHNR and CDR2 FQNEAQ (reference sequence). Germline trimming cut 5 bases from V and 2 bases from J; bases unmatched to any gene: 8. The CDR3 covers 15 residues. The CDR3 sequence: CASSHIQGQNYGYTF. DNA for the CDR3: TGTGCCAGCAGCCATATACAGGGACAGAACTATGGCTACACCTTC.

This clone is categorized as medium-sized (0.01 to 0.1%). The chain has TRBV7-8 and TRBJ1-3; D unclear. The CDR3 runs to 16 residues. Germline-derived CDR1 and CDR2 are SGHVS and FQNEAQ. V gave up 4 bases and J gave up 0 bases, with 13 bases separating them. CDR3 in amino acids: CASSSPRADSGNTIYF. The CDR3 nucleotides are TGTGCCAGCAGCTCTCCGCGCGCCGACTCTGGAAACACCATATATTTT.

This clone occurred once. The chain links TRBV4-3 to TRBJ2-4; unclear D gene. With 1 base removed from V and 10 bases from J, the gap between germline ends came to 5 bases. The CDR3 contains 11 residues. CDR1 and CDR2 (germline): LGHNA, YSLEER. The CDR3 loop reads CASSQGEIQYF. The DNA for the CDR3 is TGCGCCAGCAGCCAAGGAGAAATTCAGTACTTC.

This chain connects TRBV27 to TRBJ1-1; D might be TRBD1 (5 bases). The CDR3 spans 13 residues. Trimming pared 4 bases from V and 1 base from J, leaving 7 bases between. Germline CDR1 MNHEY, CDR2 SMNVEV (reference sequence). CDR3 amino acids: CASSYDRNTEAFF. The CDR3 nucleotides are TGTGCCAGCAGTTACGACAGGAACACTGAAGCTTTCTTT.

The V and J genes are TRBV24-1 and TRBJ1-1; 12 bases align to TRBD1. The CDR3 has 20 amino acids. Per germline, CDR1 KGHDR and CDR2 SFDVKD. The J segment lost 0 bases and the V segment lost 4 bases, leaving 14 bases of the junction unmatched. The CDR3 sequence is CATSDRGDRGRAGMNTEAFF. Here the CDR3 DNA reads TGTGCCACCAGTGACCGCGGGGACAGGGGGCGCGCGGGGATGAACACTGAAGCTTTCTTT.

The chain employs TRBV29-1 and TRBJ2-7; D unclear. The germline V and J ends were trimmed by 4 bases and 2 bases, with 9 bases remaining between them. Germline loops: CDR1 SQVTM, CDR2 ANQGSEA. CDR3 length: 12 residues. CDR3 loop: CSVGSRTYEQYF. The CDR3 DNA reads TGCAGCGTTGGATCCAGGACCTACGAGCAGTACTTC.

In nucleotides, the CDR3 is TGTGCCAGCAGTTTAGTCCAGTTGAACACTGAAGCTTTCTTT. Amino acid sequence: CASSLVQLNTEAFF. This chain links TRBV28 with TRBJ1-1; D is unclear. Trimming left V 2 bases short and J 0 bases short, with 7 bases between. Per the germline V gene, CDR1 is MDHEN and CDR2 is SYDVKM. This CDR3 region has 14 residues.

The chain joins TRBV6-1 to TRBJ2-1; TRBD2 matches at 10 bases. From germline, CDR1 is MNHNS and CDR2 SASEGT. J gave up 4 bases and V 4 bases, and 7 bases lay outside the gene matches. The CDR3 contains 16 residues. The CDR3 DNA reads as TGTGCCAGCAGTGTGGCTAGCGGGGGCCCATACAATGAGCAGTTCTTC. The encoded protein is CASSVASGGPYNEQFF.

CDR3 DNA: TGTGCCAGCAGCCCTGGACTAGCGGGAGTCCCAGATACGCAGTATTTT. It encodes CASSPGLAGVPDTQYF. This chain connects TRBV3-1 (or the pseudogene TRBV3-2) to TRBJ2-3; 13 nucleotides agree with TRBD2. The junction had 5 bases not matched to a gene; V was cut back by 4 bases and J by 4 bases. The CDR3 loop spans 16 amino acids. Looked up from germline, CDR1 is LGHDT and CDR2 is YNNKEL (reference sequence).

V and J are TRBV6-5 and TRBJ2-1; 8 nucleotides match TRBD2. The CDR3 totals 15 residues. Trimming took 6 bases from V and 9 from J; bases not matched to a gene: 13. Looked up from germline, CDR1 is MNHEY and CDR2 is SVGAGI. The DNA of the CDR3 is TGTGCCAGCAGCCTGAAAGCGGGAGAGGTCTTTGAGCAGTTCTTC. This translates into CASSLKAGEVFEQFF.

The CDR3 loop reads CASSLGSGGRANYGYTF. The CDR3 nucleotides are TGTGCCAGCAGCTTAGGCTCGGGGGGCCGAGCTAACTATGGCTACACCTTC. The chain joins TRBV13 to TRBJ1-2, with a weak D call TRBD1 (6 bases). Germline values: CDR1 PRHDT, CDR2 FYEKMQ (reference sequence). Trimming took off 0 bases at V and 0 bases at J, with 14 bases between the two ends. The CDR3 runs to 17 residues. The whole variable domain, remainder taken from reference TRBV13 and TRBJ1-2, is AAGVIQSPRHLIKEKRETATLKCYPIPRHDTVYWYQQGPGQDPQFLISFYEKMQSDKGSIPDRFSAQQFSDYHSELNMSSLELGDSALYFCASSLGSGGRANYGYTFGSGTRLTVV.